The rows below give T cell receptor beta chains drawn from one sample of a study of T-cell memory formation after mild COVID-19. In TCRdb, the 5' RACE reads were re-called with MiXCR into one record per CDR3 protein. The profile shows 300,000 to 400,000 distinct CDR3 sequences, 10% to 15% of them singletons. The sample comprised PBMCs or a T cell subset sorted from them (not recorded which). These receptors all come from a young man who had mild COVID-19 (a few samples of this study predate the infection). Cell type and time point are not known. CDR3s include the opening cysteine and the closing phenylalanine or tryptophan. D genes are given only for firm matches. Expanded clones get a size class; other rows say once, few or many, or leave the size out.

size: .
J: TRBJ2-5
D: TRBD1
V: TRBV4-3
CDR3: CASSQAPGTGGVGETQYF
DNA: TGCGCCAGCAGCCAAGCCCCAGGGACAGGGGGCGTCGGGGAGACCCAGTACTTC

size: few
J: TRBJ1-1
D: .
V: TRBV4-1
CDR3: CASSQTGLSEAFF
DNA: TGCGCCAGCAGCCAAACAGGGTTATCTGAAGCTTTCTTT

size: few
J: TRBJ2-7
D: .
V: TRBV6-2/TRBV6-3
CDR3: CASSYTGPYEQYF
DNA: TGTGCCAGCAGCTACACAGGGCCCTACGAGCAGTACTTC

size: few
J: TRBJ1-6
D: .
V: TRBV9
CDR3: CASSQGQFYNSPLHF
DNA: TGTGCCAGCAGCCAAGGACAGTTCTATAATTCACCCCTCCACTTT

size: .
J: TRBJ1-2
D: TRBD1
V: TRBV18
CDR3: CASSPTGGGDHGYTF
DNA: TGTGCCAGCTCACCTACAGGGGGCGGGGACCATGGCTACACCTTC

size: few
J: TRBJ2-5
D: .
V: TRBV20-1
CDR3: CSARGLVRETQYF
DNA: TGCAGTGCTAGAGGACTAGTGCGAGAGACCCAGTACTTC

size: many
J: TRBJ2-5
D: TRBD2
V: TRBV5-1
CDR3: CASSSRTSGGVSETQYF
DNA: TGCGCCAGCAGCTCCAGGACTAGCGGGGGAGTAAGCGAGACCCAGTACTTC

size: few
J: TRBJ1-2
D: .
V: TRBV20-1
CDR3: CSARAENRANYGYTF
DNA: TGCAGTGCTAGAGCAGAGAACAGGGCCAACTATGGCTACACCTTC

size: few
J: TRBJ2-1
D: TRBD2
V: TRBV18
CDR3: CASSFTRLAHEQFF
DNA: TGTGCCAGCTCATTCACCCGACTAGCCCATGAGCAGTTCTTC

size: few
J: TRBJ1-5
D: .
V: TRBV6-6
CDR3: CASRPAGDSNQPQHF
DNA: TGTGCCAGCAGACCGGCGGGGGATAGCAATCAGCCCCAGCATTTT

size: .
J: TRBJ2-5
D: TRBD2
V: TRBV24-1
CDR3: CATSDQPGLRVGTQYF
DNA: TGTGCCACCAGTGATCAACCGGGACTACGTGTTGGGACCCAGTACTTC

size: many
J: TRBJ2-3
D: .
V: TRBV4-2
CDR3: CASSQGLKETDTQYF
DNA: TGTGCCAGCAGCCAGGGACTGAAGGAGACAGATACGCAGTATTTT

size: .
J: TRBJ2-3
D: .
V: TRBV25-1
CDR3: CASSAPMDLAQYF
DNA: TGTGCCAGCAGTGCCCCTATGGATCTAGCGCAGTATTTT

size: .
J: TRBJ2-1
D: TRBD2
V: TRBV11-3
CDR3: CASSGTSAGNEQFF
DNA: TGTGCCAGCAGCGGGACTAGCGCGGGTAATGAGCAGTTCTTC

size: few
J: TRBJ1-6
D: .
V: TRBV4-3
CDR3: CASSHEEEGNSPLHF
DNA: TGCGCCAGCAGCCACGAGGAGGAGGGTAATTCACCCCTCCACTTT

size: .
J: TRBJ2-7
D: .
V: TRBV6-5
CDR3: CASSYRGLEYEQYF
DNA: TGTGCCAGCAGTTACCGGGGGTTGGAGTACGAGCAGTACTTC

size: .
J: TRBJ2-7
D: TRBD1
V: TRBV5-1
CDR3: CASSKGQGREQYF
DNA: TGCGCCAGCAGCAAGGGACAGGGACGCGAGCAGTACTTC

size: .
J: TRBJ2-5
D: TRBD2
V: TRBV12-5
CDR3: CASGSSGLAGGETQYF
DNA: TGTGCTAGTGGTTCTTCAGGACTAGCGGGGGGAGAGACCCAGTACTTC

size: .
J: TRBJ2-1
D: TRBD2
V: TRBV2
CDR3: CASSDLAADYNEQFF
DNA: TGTGCCAGCAGTGACCTAGCGGCTGACTACAATGAGCAGTTCTTC

size: .
J: TRBJ1-2
D: .
V: TRBV7-2
CDR3: CASSLTGYPGYGYTF
DNA: TGTGCCAGCAGCCTCACAGGGTACCCCGGCTATGGCTACACCTTC

size: .
J: TRBJ2-7
D: .
V: TRBV5-5
CDR3: CASSFLTASYEQYF
DNA: TGTGCCAGCAGCTTCTTGACAGCCTCCTACGAGCAGTACTTC

size: .
J: TRBJ1-1
D: .
V: TRBV14
CDR3: CASSPRAGVATEAFF
DNA: TGTGCCAGCAGCCCGAGGGCAGGGGTGGCTACTGAAGCTTTCTTT

size: few
J: TRBJ1-2
D: .
V: TRBV9
CDR3: CASSPPTTGEGYTF
DNA: TGTGCCAGCAGCCCTCCTACGACGGGTGAAGGCTACACCTTC

size: few
J: TRBJ2-5
D: .
V: TRBV23-1
CDR3: CASSLVLGVWSPGAQYF
DNA: TGCGCCAGCAGTCTGGTCCTCGGGGTTTGGAGTCCCGGGGCCCAGTACTTC

size: many
J: TRBJ2-3
D: TRBD2
V: TRBV4-1
CDR3: CASSQELTSGFTDTQYF
DNA: TGCGCCAGCAGCCAAGAACTGACTAGCGGATTCACAGATACGCAGTATTTT

size: many
J: TRBJ1-5
D: TRBD1
V: TRBV12-3/TRBV12-4
CDR3: CASSYPGQGGQPQHF
DNA: TGTGCCAGCAGTTACCCGGGACAGGGGGGTCAGCCCCAGCATTTT

size: .
J: TRBJ2-7
D: .
V: TRBV13
CDR3: CASSSKPGSYEQYF
DNA: TGTGCCAGCAGCTCAAAGCCCGGGAGCTACGAGCAGTACTTC

size: many
J: TRBJ1-4
D: .
V: TRBV15
CDR3: CATSRDRGWDEKLFF
DNA: TGTGCCACCAGCAGAGACCGGGGCTGGGACGAAAAACTGTTTTTT

size: many
J: TRBJ2-6
D: .
V: TRBV6-2/TRBV6-3
CDR3: CASRSRAPQRWANVLTF
DNA: TGTGCCAGCAGATCCCGGGCCCCCCAGCGTTGGGCCAACGTCCTGACTTTC

size: few
J: TRBJ2-3
D: .
V: TRBV7-2
CDR3: CASSSRAGSIDTQYF
DNA: TGTGCCAGCAGCTCGCGGGCAGGGTCGATAGATACGCAGTATTTT

size: few
J: TRBJ1-1
D: .
V: TRBV29-1
CDR3: CSVDPGNTEAFF
DNA: TGCAGCGTTGACCCAGGGAACACTGAAGCTTTCTTT

size: .
J: TRBJ2-1
D: .
V: TRBV19
CDR3: CASSPQGGRGANEQFF
DNA: TGTGCCAGTAGTCCCCAGGGGGGGCGGGGAGCTAATGAGCAGTTCTTC

size: .
J: TRBJ1-5
D: TRBD1
V: TRBV4-2
CDR3: CASSPTTGLHQPQHF
DNA: TGTGCCAGCAGCCCGACGACAGGGCTCCATCAGCCCCAGCATTTT

size: few
J: TRBJ1-1
D: .
V: TRBV5-1
CDR3: CASSLEAGPEAFF
DNA: TGCGCCAGCAGCTTGGAGGCAGGGCCTGAAGCTTTCTTT

size: .
J: TRBJ2-1
D: .
V: TRBV7-9
CDR3: CASSSLGGGSRYNEQFF
DNA: TGTGCCAGCAGCTCCCTTGGGGGGGGCTCCCGATACAATGAGCAGTTCTTC

size: .
J: TRBJ1-5
D: TRBD1
V: TRBV6-2/TRBV6-3
CDR3: CASSYTGVQPQHF
DNA: TGTGCCAGCAGTTACACAGGGGTCCAGCCCCAGCATTTT

size: .
J: TRBJ2-1
D: .
V: TRBV5-1
CDR3: CASSYFGGDNEQFF
DNA: TGCGCCAGCAGCTACTTCGGAGGAGACAATGAGCAGTTCTTC

size: .
J: TRBJ1-6
D: .
V: TRBV7-9
CDR3: CASSLGGAGEGSPLHF
DNA: TGTGCCAGCAGCTTAGGAGGTGCAGGAGAGGGTTCACCCCTCCACTTT

size: .
J: TRBJ2-2
D: TRBD1
V: TRBV7-9
CDR3: CASSLTWTGVNTGELFF
DNA: TGTGCCAGCAGCCTTACGTGGACAGGGGTAAACACCGGGGAGCTGTTTTTT

size: .
J: TRBJ2-1
D: TRBD1
V: TRBV7-8
CDR3: CASSRDRGVDSYNEQFF
DNA: TGTGCCAGCAGCCGGGACAGGGGGGTTGATTCCTACAATGAGCAGTTCTTC

size: few
J: TRBJ2-1
D: .
V: TRBV5-1
CDR3: CASTKGGAEQFF
DNA: TGCGCCAGCACCAAGGGCGGGGCCGAGCAGTTCTTC

size: .
J: TRBJ2-1
D: .
V: TRBV6-5
CDR3: CASTHEMGQEESYNEQFF
DNA: TGTGCCAGCACCCACGAGATGGGGCAAGAAGAATCCTACAATGAGCAGTTCTTC

size: few
J: TRBJ2-5
D: .
V: TRBV19
CDR3: CASSPGTGTKTTQYF
DNA: TGTGCCAGTAGTCCAGGGACGGGTACCAAGACGACCCAGTACTTC

size: .
J: TRBJ2-5
D: .
V: TRBV5-1
CDR3: CASSFGSSTKETQYF
DNA: TGCGCCAGCAGCTTCGGTTCTAGCACCAAGGAGACCCAGTACTTC

size: .
J: TRBJ2-2
D: .
V: TRBV29-1
CDR3: CSVVDNANTGELFF
DNA: TGCAGCGTTGTGGACAACGCGAACACCGGGGAGCTGTTTTTT

size: .
J: TRBJ1-1
D: .
V: TRBV5-4
CDR3: CASSLLGAGTEAFF
DNA: TGTGCCAGCAGCTTGTTGGGGGCGGGCACTGAAGCTTTCTTT

size: .
J: TRBJ1-2
D: .
V: TRBV6-6
CDR3: CATHHYGYTF
DNA: TGTGCCACCCACCACTATGGCTACACCTTC

size: few
J: TRBJ2-7
D: TRBD2
V: TRBV7-9
CDR3: CASSLAWRGTYEQYF
DNA: TGTGCCAGCAGCTTAGCGTGGCGGGGGACCTACGAGCAGTACTTC

size: .
J: TRBJ1-6
D: TRBD1
V: TRBV28
CDR3: CASSRQGSSYNSPLHF
DNA: TGTGCCAGCAGTCGACAGGGGAGCTCCTATAATTCACCCCTCCACTTT

size: few
J: TRBJ1-3
D: .
V: TRBV7-6
CDR3: CASSLGSLKTNTIYF
DNA: TGTGCCAGCAGCTTAGGCAGCCTGAAGACAAACACCATATATTTT

size: few
J: TRBJ2-1
D: TRBD2
V: TRBV6-2/TRBV6-3
CDR3: CASNRLAGEDEQFF
DNA: TGTGCCAGCAATCGCCTAGCGGGGGAGGATGAGCAGTTCTTC